This TCR beta chain was captured by sequencing in a study of blood T cell repertoires in COVID-19. Across the study: Whether acute or convalescent, the COVID-19 samples came from the United States, Italy and Spain. The analysed material was cDNA or gDNA that came from T cells, B-cell-depleted T cells, or PBMCs.

V lost 0 bases, J lost 6 bases, and 13 bases stayed unmatched. Germline V CDR1 and CDR2: GTSNPN, SVGIG (reference sequence). CDR3 length equals 17 residues. Original processing methods: Estimation of nucleated cell counts was performed using reference gene primer amplification. Sequencing was performed with immunoSEQ multiplex PCR; in TCRdb, only in-frame clones are kept and a portion is missing. V and J calls and clone size are copied from that table; D and trimming were computed from the DNA. The data contain a few hundred thousand clones, 80% to 90% of them seen just once; the ten biggest clones take up under 1.5%.

This TCR came from a woman aged 40 to 50 who had recovered from COVID-19. Sequenced sample: peripheral blood. The chain has TRBV30 and TRBJ2-2, with 7 bases lining up with TRBD1. Written as DNA, the CDR3 is TGTGCCTGGAGTGTTAACCCGACAGGGTTAGAGGCCGGGGAGCTGTTTTTT. This codes for CAWSVNPTGLEAGELFF.